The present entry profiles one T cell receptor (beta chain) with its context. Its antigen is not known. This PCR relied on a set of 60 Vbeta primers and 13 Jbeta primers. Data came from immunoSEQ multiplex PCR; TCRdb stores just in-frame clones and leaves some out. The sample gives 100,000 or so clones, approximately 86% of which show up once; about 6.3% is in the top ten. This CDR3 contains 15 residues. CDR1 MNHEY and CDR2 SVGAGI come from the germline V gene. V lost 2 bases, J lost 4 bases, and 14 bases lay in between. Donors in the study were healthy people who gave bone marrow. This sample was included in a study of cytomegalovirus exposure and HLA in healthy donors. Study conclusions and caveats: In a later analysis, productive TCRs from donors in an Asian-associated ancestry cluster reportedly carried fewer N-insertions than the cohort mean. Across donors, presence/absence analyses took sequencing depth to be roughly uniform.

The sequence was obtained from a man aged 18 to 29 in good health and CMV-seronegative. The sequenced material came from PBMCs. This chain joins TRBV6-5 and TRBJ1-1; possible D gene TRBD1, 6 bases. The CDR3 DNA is TGTGCCAGCAGTTACAACCTAGGGGGTGCCACTGAAGCTTTCTTT. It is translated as CASSYNLGGATEAFF.